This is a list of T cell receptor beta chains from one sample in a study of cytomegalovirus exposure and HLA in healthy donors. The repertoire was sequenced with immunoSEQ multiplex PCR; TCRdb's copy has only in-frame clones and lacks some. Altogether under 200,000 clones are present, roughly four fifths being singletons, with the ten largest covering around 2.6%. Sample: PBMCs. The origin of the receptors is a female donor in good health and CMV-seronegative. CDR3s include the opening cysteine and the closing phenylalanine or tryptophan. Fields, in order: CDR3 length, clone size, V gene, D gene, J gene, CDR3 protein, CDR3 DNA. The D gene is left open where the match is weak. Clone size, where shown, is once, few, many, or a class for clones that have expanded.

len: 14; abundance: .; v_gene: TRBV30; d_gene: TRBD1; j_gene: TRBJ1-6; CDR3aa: CAWSRLQGGSPLHF; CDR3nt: TGTGCCTGGAGTCGGTTACAGGGGGGGTCACCCCTCCATTTT
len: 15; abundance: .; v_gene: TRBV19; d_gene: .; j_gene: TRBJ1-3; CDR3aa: CASSIGVSSGNTIYF; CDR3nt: TGTGCCAGTAGTATCGGGGTGAGCTCTGGAAACACCATATATTTT
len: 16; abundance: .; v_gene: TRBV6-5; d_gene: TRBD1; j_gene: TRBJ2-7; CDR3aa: CASSLTGQGGPYEQYF; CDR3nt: TGTGCCAGCAGTTTGACGGGACAGGGAGGACCCTACGAGCAGTACTTC
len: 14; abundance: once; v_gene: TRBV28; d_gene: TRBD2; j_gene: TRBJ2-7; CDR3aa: CASRPSGRSYEQYF; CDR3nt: TGTGCCAGCAGGCCTAGCGGGAGGTCGTACGAGCAGTACTTC
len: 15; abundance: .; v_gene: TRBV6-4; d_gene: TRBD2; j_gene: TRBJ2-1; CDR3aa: CASSDSSLAGSEQFF; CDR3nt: TGTGCCAGCAGTGACTCGAGTCTAGCGGGTAGTGAGCAGTTCTTC
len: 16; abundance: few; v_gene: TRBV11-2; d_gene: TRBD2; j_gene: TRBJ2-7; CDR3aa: CASSRGLAGSSYEQYF; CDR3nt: TGTGCCAGCAGCCGAGGGCTAGCGGGTTCCTCCTACGAGCAGTACTTC
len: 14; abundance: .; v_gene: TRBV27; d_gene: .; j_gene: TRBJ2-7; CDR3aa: CASSPYRGLYEQYF; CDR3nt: TGTGCCAGCAGTCCCTACAGGGGACTCTACGAGCAGTACTTC
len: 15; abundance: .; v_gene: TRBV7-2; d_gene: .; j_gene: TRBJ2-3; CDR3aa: CASSLSRTAADTQYF; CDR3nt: TGTGCCAGCAGCTTATCGCGGACAGCAGCAGATACGCAGTATTTT
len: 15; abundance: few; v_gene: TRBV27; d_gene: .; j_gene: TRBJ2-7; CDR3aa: CASRDGGSLSYEQYF; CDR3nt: TGTGCCAGCAGGGATGGCGGGTCTCTCTCCTACGAGCAGTACTTC
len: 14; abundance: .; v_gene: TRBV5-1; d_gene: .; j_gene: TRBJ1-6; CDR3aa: CASSFGQGSSPLHF; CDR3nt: TGCGCCAGCAGCTTCGGGCAGGGGTCTTCACCCCTCCACTTT
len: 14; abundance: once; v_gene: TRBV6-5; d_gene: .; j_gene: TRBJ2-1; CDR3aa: CACQDGSSYNEQFF; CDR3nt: TGTGCCTGCCAGGATGGGTCCTCCTACAATGAGCAGTTCTTC
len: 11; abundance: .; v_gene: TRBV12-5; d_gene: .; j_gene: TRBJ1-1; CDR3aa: CASGLPGSAFF; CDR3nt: TGTGCTAGTGGTTTGCCCGGGTCAGCTTTCTTT
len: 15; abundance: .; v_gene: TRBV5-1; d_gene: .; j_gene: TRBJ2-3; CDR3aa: CASSLNPRGTDTQYF; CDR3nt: TGCGCCAGCAGCTTAAATCCAAGGGGTACAGATACGCAGTATTTT
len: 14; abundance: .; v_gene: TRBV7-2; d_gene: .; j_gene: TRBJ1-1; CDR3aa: CASSLVWRNTEAFF; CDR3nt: TGTGCCAGCAGCTTAGTATGGAGGAACACTGAAGCTTTCTTT
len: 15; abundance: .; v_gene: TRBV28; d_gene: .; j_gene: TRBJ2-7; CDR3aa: CASSSPFMTAREQYF; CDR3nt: TGTGCCAGCAGTTCACCCTTTATGACAGCCAGGGAGCAGTACTTC
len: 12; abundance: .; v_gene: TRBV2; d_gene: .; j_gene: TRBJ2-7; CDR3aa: CASSSDFYEQYF; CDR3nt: TGTGCCAGCAGTTCGGACTTCTACGAGCAGTACTTC
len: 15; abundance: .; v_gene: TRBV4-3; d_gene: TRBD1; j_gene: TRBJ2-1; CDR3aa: CAGSLGGTGIIKQFF; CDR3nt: TGCGCCGGCAGCCTTGGTGGGACAGGGATAATTAAGCAGTTCTTC
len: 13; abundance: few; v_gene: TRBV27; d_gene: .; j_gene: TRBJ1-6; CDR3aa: CASKTGPNSPLHF; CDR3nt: TGTGCCAGCAAAACGGGTCCTAATTCACCCCTCCACTTT
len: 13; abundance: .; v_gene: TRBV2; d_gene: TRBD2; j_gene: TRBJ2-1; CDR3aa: CASYTTSGNEQFF; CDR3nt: TGTGCCAGCTATACCACTAGCGGCAATGAGCAGTTCTTC
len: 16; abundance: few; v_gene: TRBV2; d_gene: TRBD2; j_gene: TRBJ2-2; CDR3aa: CASSPRTSGGAGELFF; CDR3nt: TGTGCCAGCAGTCCCCGGACTAGCGGGGGCGCCGGGGAGCTGTTTTTT